Listed below are T cell receptor beta chains from one sample, sequenced in a study of shared clonotypes between healthy human individuals. TCRdb's table, derived via immunoSEQ multiplex PCR, lists solely in-frame clones and lacks some. Of 2 million to 2.5 million clones in the sample, approximately 95% were seen once. Sequencing was carried out using naive CD4+ T cells from PBMCs. These receptor sequences come from a man aged 18 to 35 in good health. Some clones in this sample may be carry-over from other donors' samples. CDR3s include the opening cysteine and the closing phenylalanine or tryptophan. D genes are given only for firm matches. Some rows mark clone size as missing; the rest say once, few, many or name a class of expanded clone.

j_call: TRBJ1-4; v_call: TRBV4-2; clone_size: -; d_call: -; cdr3_length: 15; cdr3_aa: CASSQDGQRDEKLFF; cdr3_nt: TGTGCCAGCAGCCAAGATGGGCAGAGGGATGAAAAACTGTTTTTT
j_call: TRBJ2-7; v_call: TRBV6-5; clone_size: -; d_call: TRBD1; cdr3_length: 15; cdr3_aa: CASSRDRDRSYEQYF; cdr3_nt: TGTGCCAGCAGTCGAGACAGGGATAGGTCCTACGAGCAGTACTTC
j_call: TRBJ1-1; v_call: TRBV5-1; clone_size: -; d_call: TRBD1; cdr3_length: 15; cdr3_aa: CASSTGTAENTEAFF; cdr3_nt: TGCGCCAGCAGCACCGGGACAGCGGAGAACACTGAAGCTTTCTTT
j_call: TRBJ2-6; v_call: TRBV12-5; clone_size: -; d_call: -; cdr3_length: 16; cdr3_aa: CASGLDSSAGANVLTF; cdr3_nt: TGTGCTAGTGGTTTAGACAGTTCGGCTGGGGCCAACGTCCTGACTTTC
j_call: TRBJ1-5; v_call: TRBV28; clone_size: few; d_call: -; cdr3_length: 11; cdr3_aa: CASTSNQPQHF; cdr3_nt: TGTGCCAGCACCTCAAATCAGCCCCAGCATTTT
j_call: TRBJ2-3; v_call: TRBV5-6; clone_size: -; d_call: -; cdr3_length: 14; cdr3_aa: CASSFDSRTDTQYF; cdr3_nt: TGTGCCAGCAGCTTTGACTCCCGCACAGATACGCAGTATTTT
j_call: TRBJ2-7; v_call: TRBV18; clone_size: -; d_call: TRBD2; cdr3_length: 16; cdr3_aa: CASSPGLAGVTYEQYF; cdr3_nt: TGTGCCAGCTCACCGGGACTAGCGGGAGTCACCTACGAGCAGTACTTC
j_call: TRBJ2-3; v_call: TRBV19; clone_size: -; d_call: TRBD2; cdr3_length: 16; cdr3_aa: CASSAGLALRGDTQYF; cdr3_nt: TGTGCCAGTAGTGCGGGACTAGCGCTACGAGGAGATACGCAGTATTTT
j_call: TRBJ2-1; v_call: TRBV19; clone_size: -; d_call: TRBD2; cdr3_length: 17; cdr3_aa: CASSIRSSGRDNNEQFF; cdr3_nt: TGTGCCAGTAGTATTCGGTCTAGCGGGAGGGACAACAATGAGCAGTTCTTC
j_call: TRBJ2-2; v_call: TRBV5-6; clone_size: -; d_call: TRBD2; cdr3_length: 18; cdr3_aa: CASSLEILAGGVAGELFF; cdr3_nt: TGTGCCAGCAGCTTGGAGATTCTAGCGGGAGGGGTTGCCGGGGAGCTGTTTTTT
j_call: TRBJ2-1; v_call: TRBV27; clone_size: -; d_call: TRBD2; cdr3_length: 19; cdr3_aa: CASRKEAGKTMGTYNEQFF; cdr3_nt: TGTGCCAGCAGGAAGGAAGCGGGAAAGACTATGGGGACCTACAATGAGCAGTTCTTC
j_call: TRBJ2-3; v_call: TRBV19; clone_size: -; d_call: -; cdr3_length: 14; cdr3_aa: CASSITRLADTQYF; cdr3_nt: TGTGCCAGTAGTATAACTAGGCTAGCGGATACGCAGTATTTT
j_call: TRBJ2-3; v_call: TRBV4-1; clone_size: -; d_call: TRBD1; cdr3_length: 15; cdr3_aa: CASSQAGTGTDTQYF; cdr3_nt: TGCGCCAGCAGCCAAGCCGGGACAGGGACAGATACGCAGTATTTT
j_call: TRBJ2-2; v_call: TRBV7-7; clone_size: -; d_call: -; cdr3_length: 12; cdr3_aa: CASSLPYGELFF; cdr3_nt: TGTGCCAGCAGCCTCCCCTATGGGGAGCTGTTTTTT
j_call: TRBJ2-2; v_call: TRBV19; clone_size: -; d_call: TRBD2; cdr3_length: 15; cdr3_aa: CASRPTSGSLRELFF; cdr3_nt: TGTGCCAGTAGGCCCACTAGCGGGAGTCTCAGGGAGCTGTTTTTT
j_call: TRBJ2-7; v_call: TRBV2; clone_size: -; d_call: -; cdr3_length: 13; cdr3_aa: CASREGPSYEQYF; cdr3_nt: TGTGCCAGCAGAGAGGGGCCATCCTACGAGCAGTACTTC
j_call: TRBJ2-2; v_call: TRBV18; clone_size: -; d_call: TRBD2; cdr3_length: 16; cdr3_aa: CASSPRLAGNTGELFF; cdr3_nt: TGTGCCAGCTCACCACGACTAGCGGGCAACACCGGGGAGCTGTTTTTT
j_call: TRBJ1-3; v_call: TRBV7-3; clone_size: -; d_call: TRBD1; cdr3_length: 15; cdr3_aa: CASSFSTGSGNTIYF; cdr3_nt: TGTGCCAGCAGCTTTTCGACAGGGTCTGGAAACACCATATATTTT
j_call: TRBJ1-1; v_call: TRBV9; clone_size: few; d_call: TRBD1; cdr3_length: 14; cdr3_aa: CASSVAQGNNEAFF; cdr3_nt: TGTGCCAGCAGCGTAGCACAGGGGAACAATGAAGCTTTCTTT
j_call: TRBJ2-1; v_call: TRBV5-1; clone_size: -; d_call: -; cdr3_length: 18; cdr3_aa: CASSLSGPGRRSYNEQFF; cdr3_nt: TGCGCCAGCAGCTTGTCCGGTCCGGGACGGAGGTCCTACAATGAGCAGTTCTTC
j_call: TRBJ1-1; v_call: TRBV25-1; clone_size: -; d_call: TRBD1; cdr3_length: 13; cdr3_aa: CASQGAKNTEAFF; cdr3_nt: TGTGCCAGCCAGGGGGCCAAGAACACTGAAGCTTTCTTT
j_call: TRBJ1-5; v_call: TRBV19; clone_size: -; d_call: TRBD1; cdr3_length: 15; cdr3_aa: CASSTQDRVDQPQHF; cdr3_nt: TGTGCCAGTAGTACCCAAGACAGGGTAGATCAGCCCCAGCATTTT
j_call: TRBJ2-2; v_call: TRBV11-3; clone_size: -; d_call: -; cdr3_length: 13; cdr3_aa: CASSLAGTGELFF; cdr3_nt: TGTGCCAGCAGCTTGGCCGGGACCGGGGAGCTGTTTTTT
j_call: TRBJ1-2; v_call: TRBV30; clone_size: -; d_call: -; cdr3_length: 13; cdr3_aa: CAWSVRQGGGYTF; cdr3_nt: TGTGCCTGGAGTGTACGACAAGGTGGGGGCTACACCTTC
j_call: TRBJ2-5; v_call: TRBV5-1; clone_size: -; d_call: TRBD1; cdr3_length: 13; cdr3_aa: CASNQGQGETQYF; cdr3_nt: TGCGCCAGCAACCAAGGACAGGGCGAGACCCAGTACTTC
j_call: TRBJ2-4; v_call: TRBV6-5; clone_size: once; d_call: -; cdr3_length: 15; cdr3_aa: CASTHFDGAKNIQYF; cdr3_nt: TGTGCCAGCACCCATTTCGATGGGGCCAAAAACATTCAGTACTTC